The 11 T cell receptor beta chains below all came from one sample that was sequenced in a study of cytomegalovirus exposure and HLA in healthy donors. This PCR relied on a set of 60 Vbeta primers and 13 Jbeta primers. Assay used: immunoSEQ multiplex PCR; TCRdb lists only in-frame clones, some missing. The sample lists about 78,000 clones; approximately 72% were seen once. The sample was PBMCs. These receptors were collected from a middle-aged woman in good health and CMV-seropositive.

V usage is TRBV5-4 and J usage is TRBJ1-1, with 9 nucleotides matching TRBD1. The germline V gene has CDR1 SGHNT and CDR2 YYREEE (reference sequence). The ends lost 3 bases at V and 5 bases at J; junction bases unmatched: 8. The length of the CDR3 is 15 residues. CDR3 DNA: TGTGCCAGCAGCTCCAAACAGGGGGCGCAGACTGAAGCTTTCTTT. This sequence encodes CASSSKQGAQTEAFF.

This chain links TRBV6-6 with TRBJ1-2, with D possibly TRBD1 on 6 matching bases. With 4 bases removed from V and 6 bases from J, the gap between germline ends came to 12 bases. This CDR3 region has 13 residues. Germline values: CDR1 MNHNY, CDR2 SVGAGI (reference sequence). Written as DNA, the CDR3 is TGTGCCAGCAGTTCCTGGACAGACAATGGCTACACCTTC. Translating gives CASSSWTDNGYTF.

V is TRBV4-2 and J is TRBJ1-3, with 7 nucleotides matching TRBD1. V dropped 6 bases and J dropped 0; count of bases not matched to a gene: 8. CDR1 is LGHNA, CDR2 YNFKEQ, per germline. The CDR3 has 16 residues. This chain's CDR3 is CASRLTGRLSGNTIYF. Here the CDR3 DNA reads TGTGCCAGCAGGTTGACAGGGCGTCTCTCTGGAAACACCATATATTTT.

The chain is built from TRBV27 and TRBJ1-6, with 8 bases matching TRBD1. This CDR3 region has 15 residues. Germline trimming cut 5 bases from V and 9 bases from J; bases unmatched to any gene: 9. Looked up from germline, CDR1 is MNHEY and CDR2 is SMNVEV (reference sequence). The CDR3 nucleotides read TGTGCCAGCAGTGGGCGGACAGGGAGCCTTTCACCCCTCCACTTT. Amino acid sequence: CASSGRTGSLSPLHF.

The chain has TRBV28 and TRBJ1-6, with D maybe TRBD1 (6 bases). Germline V gene lookup returns CDR1 MDHEN and CDR2 SYDVKM. This CDR3 spans 14 amino acids. Trimming stripped 6 bases from V and 10 bases from J, with 16 bases between. The DNA of the CDR3 is TGTGCCAGCAGACTACAGGGTGGAGGATCACCCCTCCACTTT. Amino acid sequence: CASRLQGGGSPLHF.

The gene calls are TRBV4-3 and TRBJ2-1; no firm D call. Germline V CDR1 and CDR2: LGHNA, YSLEER. The V end was cut by 0 bases, the J end by 7 bases, with 13 bases between. The CDR3 is 15 residues long. CDR3 amino acids: CASSQEAVSLNEQFF. In DNA form, the CDR3 reads TGCGCCAGCAGCCAAGAGGCGGTCTCCCTAAATGAGCAGTTCTTC.

This clone was seen only a few times. This chain uses TRBV15 with TRBJ2-3; possible D gene TRBD2, 6 bases. The CDR3 covers 16 residues. Trimming removed 3 bases from V and 0 bases from J, with 13 bases in between. Germline CDR1 is LNHNV and CDR2 is YYDKDF (reference sequence). CDR3 nucleotide sequence: TGTGCCACCAGCAGGACTAGGGCGGGGAGCACAGATACGCAGTATTTT. Its protein product is CATSRTRAGSTDTQYF. Full variable domain (missing parts from reference TRBV15 and TRBJ2-3): DAMVIQNPRYQVTQFGKPVTLSCSQTLNHNVMYWYQQKSSQAPKLLFHYYDKDFNNEADTPDNFQSRRPNTSFCFLDIRSPGLGDTAMYLCATSRTRAGSTDTQYFGPGTRLTVL.

This clone was seen only a few times. Compared with germline, one end of the junction differs, possibly owing to a read error. The chain employs TRBV7-2 and TRBJ2-2, with D maybe TRBD2 (6 bases). Germline CDR1 and CDR2: SGHTA and FQGNSA. The CDR3 loop spans 16 amino acids. In nucleotides, the CDR3 is TGTGCTAGCAGCGCCGGCTTAGCGGCGAACACCGGGGAGCTGTTTTTT. The encoded protein is CASSAGLAANTGELFF. Combining the CDR3 with reference TRBV7-2 and TRBJ2-2 gives the whole variable domain GAGVSQSPSNKVTEKGKDVELRCDPISGHTALYWYRQSLGQGLEFLIYFQGNSAPDKSGLPSDRFSAERTGGSVSTLTIQRTQQEDSAVYLCASSAGLAANTGELFFGEGSRLTVL.

This chain joins TRBV6-1 and TRBJ2-2; 8 bases map to TRBD2. This CDR3 is 16 amino acids long. The V and J ends lost 4 bases and 7 bases, in that order; junction bases with no gene match: 11. Germline V gene sequence: CDR1 MNHNS, CDR2 SASEGT. This chain's CDR3 is CASSVLGTRSGGELFF. The CDR3 DNA follows: TGTGCCAGCAGTGTTCTGGGGACTAGGTCGGGCGGGGAGCTGTTTTTT.

The rearrangement uses TRBV5-1 and TRBJ2-1; maybe TRBD2 (5 bases). In germline, CDR1 is SGHRS, CDR2 YFSETQ. CDR3 length: 13 amino acids. V lost 0 bases to trimming and J lost 7 bases, with 8 bases between them. The chain's CDR3 is CASSLGERNEQFF. In DNA form, the CDR3 reads TGCGCCAGCAGCTTGGGAGAGCGGAATGAGCAGTTCTTC.

The rearrangement links TRBV4-3 to TRBJ2-7; weak D call: TRBD1 (6 bases). Between the trimmed V and J ends, which lost 0 bases and 3 bases, there was a span of 9 bases. Germline loops: CDR1 LGHNA, CDR2 YSLEER. The length of the CDR3 is 14 residues. CDR3 amino acids: CASSQERGHYEQYF. In DNA form, the CDR3 reads TGCGCCAGCAGCCAAGAGAGGGGACACTACGAGCAGTACTTC.